This T cell receptor (beta chain) originates from a study of shared clonotypes between healthy human individuals (dated by TCRdb to 2020 to 2022). General notes on the study: The cohort comprised a couple of women and a few men aged 18 to 49 years. Per donor, three plates each were used for CD4 naive and CD4 memory, two for CD8 naive, and one for CD8 memory. To estimate repertoire size and how much clonotypes are shared between individuals, the study performed deep sequencing of blood TCR repertoires from a few healthy adults. To increase sequencing depth and limit assay-specific biases, different laboratories used diverse techniques to prepare libraries and sequence TCR repertoires. Leukapheresis yielded between about 0.9 and 9.5 billion PBMCs per donor. General findings and caveats noted by the study authors: Compared with non-shared clonotypes, the clonotypes found in all four sorted-subset donors had higher generation probabilities. Pairwise subsampling led to the expectation that sequencing depth would affect the degree of clonotype sharing among donors. Because the study included a small number of donors, the genetic and exposure-history diversity represented was limited. Only blood was sampled, and tissue TCR repertoires likely differ from those in blood. Naive subsets generally had larger estimated clonotype richness than memory subsets did. Even with the large sequencing depth, rarefaction of the sorted-subset datasets indicated that sequencing was incomplete. About 5% of naive CD4, 3.5% of naive CD8, approximately 2.2% of memory CD4, and more than 0.35% of memory CD8 clonotypes were shared across a few donors.

Healthy HIV-negative adults with no recently reported acute infections or vaccinations were included as donors. Every donor was a Caucasian adult living in Nashville, Tennessee, USA. Magnetic negative selection was used to enrich CD4+ T cells, after which naive cells were positively selected on CD45RA and the negative fraction became the memory subset. Blood was obtained by leukapheresis, after which PBMCs were separated by Ficoll-Histopaque density gradient centrifugation and cryopreserved in liquid nitrogen vapor phase. Analytical flow cytometry was used to check the purity and quantity of every magnetically sorted T cell population. Genomic DNA was isolated from every sorted fraction and measured by UV absorbance on a Nanodrop 2000c. Using the deep immunoSEQ assay, TCR CDR3 regions were amplified from genomic DNA by multiplex PCR. Extracted genomic DNA from each cell subset was spread evenly across all wells of several immunoSEQ 96-well plates, with each plate serving as a replicate. For sorted subsets, around 200 ng genomic DNA, equal to 30,000 to 35,000 T cell genomes, was loaded into each replicate PCR. Purified libraries were quantified with a Qubit 3.0 fluorometer, sized on a Bioanalyzer 2100, and re-quantified with the KAPA Library Quantification kit. A separate single-read 150-cycle Illumina NextSeq 550 flow cell was used to sequence each immunoSEQ 96-well plate. The study's own analysis went as follows. Because only junctional sequences without quality scores were contained in the immunoSEQ output, filtering matching that applied to full-length reads could not be performed. To assign V/J genes and CDR3, sequences were annotated against IMGT germline references using PyIR, a Python wrapper for IgBLAST v1.9. Any read was removed if the V/J assignment was weak (E-value above 1e-6), the CDR3 was missing, or the read contained stop codons, out-of-frame junctions, or ambiguous translated residues. V3J clonotypes were defined as sequences sharing the same inferred V gene, J gene, and CDR3 amino acid sequence. Percentage overlap between repertoires was calculated by dividing the number of shared unique clonotypes by the size of the smaller repertoire. RTK rarefaction, the Chao1 estimator, and Recon v2.1 estimates of unobserved clonotypes were used to assess repertoire richness. OLGA was used to compute generation probabilities for all TCRbeta clonotypes that the gDNA method yielded from a handful of donors. This is the immuneACCESS table as TCRdb keeps it, with only in-frame sequences that have V and J called. A part of the clones is gone; compared with another copy, unresolved V genes explain less than half, and the rest is unexplained. D and trimming come from the DNA, and the V and J calls and clone size come from that table. For this sample the table gives about 680,000 clones, of which 60% to 75% were detected only once. The ten largest account for 1.5% to 2% of the sample.

This clone occurred many times. No cognate antigen has been identified for it. Within one base of it there is no much larger clone, and no base qualities were kept. Sequenced material: memory CD4+ T cells sorted from blood. Sample cell subset or site, as interpreted from the label and publication: CD45RA-negative fraction. This TCR was recovered from a woman aged 25 to 39 in good health.

The CDR3 protein: CASSTGTALGSQYF. In nucleotide form, the sequence is TGTGCCAGTAGTACAGGGACAGCGCTCGGGTCCCAGTACTTC. The sequence is built from TRBV19 and TRBJ2-5; 7 central nucleotides agree with TRBD1. CDR1 and CDR2, looked up from the germline V gene (reference sequence), are LNHDA and SQIVND. Including cysteine and phenylalanine, the CDR3 has 14 amino acids. Left in the record is the CDR3 DNA by itself, 42 bases read in frame from the first base. After removal of 4 bases from V and 9 bases from J, the junction retains 11 bases not matched to a gene.